Below are 19 T cell receptor beta chains sequenced from a single sample in a study of T cells in localized non-small cell lung cancer. Repertoires were generated with immunoSEQ multiplex PCR, while TCRdb's copy carries only in-frame clones and drops some. The table lists 15,000 to 20,000 clones, roughly 82% of them singletons. This sample comprised peripheral blood, obtained before any cancer treatment. The receptors derive from a male donor aged 60 or over with stage I lung adenocarcinoma.

CDR3 sequence: CASSPLGGSDTQYF. In DNA form, the CDR3 reads TGCGCCAGCAGCCCGCTTGGAGGGTCGGATACGCAGTATTTT. The chain is built from TRBV5-1 and TRBJ2-3, with D perhaps matching TRBD2 (6 bases). There are 14 residues in the CDR3. Germline assignment: CDR1 SGHRS and CDR2 YFSETQ. Trimming took 4 bases from V and 6 from J, leaving 15 bases between them.

The chain recombines TRBV29-1 with TRBJ1-1; D gene ambiguous. V lost 5 bases to trimming and J lost 6 bases, with 7 bases between them. Per the germline V gene, CDR1 is SQVTM and CDR2 is ANQGSEA. The CDR3 is 10 amino acids. The CDR3 reads CSVLRPEAFF. The CDR3 coding sequence is TGCAGCGTTCTTCGGCCTGAAGCTTTCTTT.

The chain combines TRBV15 with TRBJ2-1; 7 nucleotides align to TRBD2. V gave up 3 bases and J gave up 5 bases; unmatched junction bases: 19. This CDR3 comprises 19 residues. Germline V lookup: CDR1 LNHNV, CDR2 YYDKDF (reference sequence). CDR3 DNA: TGTGCCACCAGCAGCGCCAGAGTAGCTAGCGGAGAGGTCAACAATGAGCAGTTCTTC. This gives the protein CATSSARVASGEVNNEQFF.

V and J are TRBV4-1 and TRBJ1-2; possibly TRBD1 for D (5 bases). Germline-derived CDR1 and CDR2 are MGHRA and YSYEKL. V lost 0 bases to trimming and J lost 5 bases, with 13 bases between them. The CDR3 covers 15 residues. CDR3 in amino acids: CASSQDKGTGYGYTF. DNA for the CDR3: TGCGCCAGCAGCCAAGATAAGGGAACAGGATATGGCTACACCTTC.

The CDR3, as DNA: TGTGCCAGCAGCATAGACTCTTCTAGCACAGATACGCAGTATTTT. This gives the protein CASSIDSSSTDTQYF. The chain employs TRBV7-8 and TRBJ2-3; D gene unclear. Germline lookup yields CDR1 SGHVS and CDR2 FQNEAQ. The CDR3 runs 15 residues. Deletions cut 5 bases from V and 0 bases from J, with 12 bases between.

The chain has TRBV7-6 and TRBJ2-5, with D perhaps matching TRBD2 (5 bases). Trimming shortened V by 4 bases and J by 2 bases, and 14 bases separated the two germline ends. The CDR3 covers 15 residues. CDR1 SGHVS and CDR2 FNYEAQ come from the germline V gene. Here the CDR3 reads CASSSRSGVQETQYF. The CDR3, as DNA: TGTGCCAGCAGCTCGAGAAGCGGTGTTCAAGAGACCCAGTACTTC.

The chain carries TRBV4-3 and TRBJ1-2; no clear D gene. V was cut by 0 bases and J by 9 bases, with 14 bases left in between. From germline, CDR1 is LGHNA and CDR2 YSLEER. CDR3 length: 14 residues. CDR3 sequence: CASSQDPAAGSYTF. CDR3 nucleotides: TGCGCCAGCAGCCAAGATCCGGCGGCCGGGAGCTACACCTTC.

This clone was picked up a small number of times. This sample also contains other DNA sequences that code for the same CDR3. The rearrangement uses TRBV2 and TRBJ2-2; 10 bases match TRBD2. Unmatched junction bases numbered 10, after V lost 7 bases and J lost 5 bases. CDR1 is SNHLY, CDR2 FYNNEI, per germline. This CDR3 region has 16 residues. CDR3 loop: CASTNRAGGKTGELFF. The DNA of the CDR3 is TGTGCCAGCACCAATCGAGCGGGGGGGAAGACCGGGGAGCTGTTTTTT.

This clone is a singleton in its sample. The chain recombines TRBV19 with TRBJ1-5, with no clear D. Germline loops: CDR1 LNHDA, CDR2 SQIVND (reference sequence). Trimming pared 6 bases from V and 1 base from J, leaving 13 bases between. CDR3 length equals 15 residues. CDR3 in DNA: TGTGCCAGTAGCCCAGTCTTTGGGAGCAATCAGCCCCAGCATTTT. This gives the protein CASSPVFGSNQPQHF.

This chain connects TRBV5-5 to TRBJ2-5, with D unresolved. Germline lookup yields CDR1 SGHKS and CDR2 YYEKEE (reference sequence). The CDR3 is 12 amino acids. Trimming stripped 7 bases from V and 2 bases from J, with 9 bases between. The CDR3 DNA follows: TGTGCCAGCGGGCTATCACAAGAGACCCAGTACTTC. It is translated as CASGLSQETQYF.

CDR3 region: CASSPPGPGAGGWQETQYF. CDR3 coding DNA: TGTGCCAGCAGCCCCCCCGGACCCGGGGCGGGAGGGTGGCAAGAGACCCAGTACTTC. The chain has TRBV9 and TRBJ2-5; 9 bases line up with TRBD2. CDR3 length: 19 amino acids. From germline, CDR1 is SGDLS and CDR2 YYNGEE. V gave up 4 bases and J gave up 2 bases; unmatched junction bases: 18.

Notes on this clone: In the same sample, other DNA sequences code for this CDR3. The chain recombines TRBV7-2 with TRBJ2-7; weak D call: TRBD2 (5 bases). Germline CDR1 SGHTA, CDR2 FQGNSA. The CDR3 spans 12 residues. Trimming pared 5 bases from V and 3 bases from J, leaving 8 bases between. The CDR3, as DNA: TGTGCCAGCAGCCCAGGAGGCTACGAGCAGTACTTC. As protein: CASSPGGYEQYF.

This chain connects TRBV7-9 to TRBJ1-3, with D unresolved. Germline V gives CDR1 SEHNR, CDR2 FQNEAQ (reference sequence). This CDR3 has 12 amino acids. The V gene lost 2 bases and the J gene lost 1 base, with 0 bases spanning the gap. The CDR3 region is CASSLSGNTIYF. CDR3 in DNA: TGTGCCAGCAGCTTATCTGGAAACACCATATATTTT.

The rearrangement joins TRBV6-5 to TRBJ2-7, with D unresolved. V lost 2 bases and J lost 4, with 9 bases in between. Germline CDR1 is MNHEY and CDR2 is SVGAGI. The CDR3 is 13 residues long. CDR3 loop: CASSYPDTYEQYF. CDR3 DNA: TGTGCCAGCAGTTACCCTGACACGTACGAGCAGTACTTC.

As concerns this clone: A read error is likely, as this CDR3 ends without the conserved phenylalanine or tryptophan. The rearrangement links TRBV9 to TRBJ2-7; maybe TRBD2 (5 bases). V dropped 0 bases and J dropped 9 bases, with 19 bases sitting between them. This CDR3 contains 15 residues. The germline V gene encodes CDR1 SGDLS and CDR2 YYNGEE. The CDR3 region is CASSVAGGLTRGQYL. CDR3 DNA: TGTGCCAGCAGCGTAGCCGGCGGACTTACTCGGGGGCAGTACCTC.

V usage is TRBV6-1 and J usage is TRBJ1-6, with D unresolved. Germline V lookup: CDR1 MNHNS, CDR2 SASEGT. CDR3 length: 13 residues. V was clipped by 7 bases and J by 9 bases, with 13 bases between them. Here the CDR3 reads CASTIEGSSPLHF. The CDR3 DNA reads TGTGCCAGCACTATCGAGGGAAGTTCACCCCTCCACTTT.

The rearrangement uses TRBV18 and TRBJ2-2; 10 bases match TRBD2. V gave up 2 bases and J gave up 5 bases; unmatched junction bases: 2. In germline, CDR1 is KGHSH, CDR2 LQKENI. The CDR3 is 15 residues long. The CDR3 loop is CASSPERGGTGELFF. The CDR3 region has the DNA TGTGCCAGCTCACCAGAGCGGGGGGGGACCGGGGAGCTGTTTTTT.

V usage is TRBV7-9 and J usage is TRBJ1-1, with D unclear. The CDR3 runs to 14 residues. Between the trimmed V and J ends, which lost 5 bases and 1 base, there was a span of 11 bases. Per germline, CDR1 SEHNR and CDR2 FQNEAQ (reference sequence). DNA of the CDR3: TGTGCCAGCAGCCCTAGGATCTCGAACACTGAAGCTTTCTTT. It is translated as CASSPRISNTEAFF.

V usage is TRBV18 and J usage is TRBJ2-3; D is ambiguous. This CDR3 contains 14 residues. Germline V gene lookup returns CDR1 KGHSH and CDR2 LQKENI. Trimming cost V 0 bases and J 3 bases, with 7 bases left between them. The CDR3, as DNA: TGTGCCAGCTCACCACCAGGACGGACAGATACGCAGTATTTT. It yields the protein CASSPPGRTDTQYF.